This T cell receptor (beta chain) is from a study of technical replicates of blood from several donors. Assay: immunoSEQ multiplex PCR; the TCRdb copy retains only in-frame clones and omits some. The sample lists about 80,000 clones; about 97% were seen once. The ends lost 4 bases at V and 0 bases at J; junction bases unmatched: 16. Germline assignment: CDR1 PRHDT and CDR2 FYEKMQ (reference sequence). The CDR3 is 19 amino acids. The TCR comes from a human donor in good health. This chain links TRBV13 with TRBJ1-2, with 8 bases fitting TRBD1. Specimen: T cells isolated from PBMCs. The CDR3 sequence: CASSSSPQDRDYSNYGYTF. The CDR3 DNA follows: TGTGCCAGCAGCTCCTCGCCACAGGACAGGGACTATTCTAACTATGGCTACACCTTC.